This T cell receptor (beta chain) derives from a study of blood T cell repertoires in COVID-19. In the original workflow: Cell counts per sample came from amplifying reference gene primers. The repertoire was sequenced with immunoSEQ multiplex PCR; TCRdb's copy has only in-frame clones and lacks some. That table is the source of V, J and clone size, and D and trimming were worked out from the DNA. Counted here are about 290,000 clones, under 90% occurring once; the ten biggest clones make up 1.5% to 2%. CDR1 and CDR2 (germline): KGHSH, LQKENI. Trimming removed 4 bases from V and 5 bases from J, with 11 bases in between. The CDR3 contains 13 residues.

This receptor was obtained from a woman between 40 and 55 years old who had recovered from COVID-19. The material sequenced was PBMCs or T cells enriched from blood (not recorded which). The chain links TRBV18 to TRBJ2-5, with D unclear. The CDR3 here is CASSQRLEETQYF. The DNA of the CDR3 is TGTGCCAGCTCACAACGACTCGAGGAGACCCAGTACTTC.